The present TCR beta chain was sequenced within a study of T cell repertoires in cytomegalovirus infection. The overall study: Public TCR beta signatures provided an indication of both CMV infection and a matching HLA type.

Study-level results: The ex vivo response showed dominance by HLA-C-restricted CMV-specific TCR beta clonotypes.

This clonotype was seen a single time. Its antigen is not identified. TCRdb redid the calling of the reads with MiXCR, one entry per CDR3 protein. In the table there are about 830,000 distinct CDR3 sequences, about 33% of which are singletons. The source is a human donor in good health (CMV status not recorded). Some clones in this sample may be carry-over from other donors' samples. This specimen was cultured CD8+ T cells from PBMCs, taken from culture after CMV antigen stimulation.

CDR3 sequence reads: CASSISWTGANGYTF. CDR3 bases: TGTGCCAGTAGTATCAGTTGGACAGGTGCCAATGGCTACACCTTC. This rearrangement joins TRBV19 to TRBJ1-2; TRBD1 matches at 7 bases. The CDR3 covers 15 residues. J was trimmed by 6 bases and V by 3 bases; bases with no gene match: 10. Germline V gene data show CDR1 as LNHDA and CDR2 as SQIVND (reference sequence).